This T cell receptor (beta chain) was identified during a study of CD8 T cells in Susac syndrome. Trimming took 5 bases from V and 2 from J, leaving 17 bases between them. The CDR3 consists of 16 residues. CDR1 and CDR2 from the germline V gene are SEHNR and FQNEAQ (reference sequence). This clonotype was found once. The antigen remains unidentified. The diagnostic criteria for definite or probable disease, as recently defined, were met by the patients with Susac syndrome. A quantity of about 0.45 to 1 ug RNA underwent reverse transcription using random hexamers. Coverage of TCR beta CDR3 amplification by immunoSEQ multiplex PCR extended to 54 Vbeta and 13 Jbeta. MiXCR, run by TCRdb on the immunoSEQ multiplex PCR reads, gives a single entry per CDR3 protein. The repertoire includes 100,000 to 150,000 distinct CDR3 sequences, about 94% of them detected once, and less than 0.25% sits in the top ten. Broader study findings: Susac CD8+ clonal expansion peaked in TEMRA cells and active patients.

The sequencing sample was made of CD8+ T cells from PBMCs. This chain joins TRBV7-9 and TRBJ2-3; maybe TRBD2 (6 bases). The source of this sequence is a human donor with Susac syndrome. CDR3 sequence reads: CASSPTLGTYTDTQYF. The DNA for the CDR3 is TGTGCCAGCAGCCCCACCCTGGGGACTTACACAGATACGCAGTATTTT.